The clone carrying this TCR beta chain was seen repeatedly, ten times or more. The antigen is undetermined. TCRdb recomputed calls from the RT-PCR reads with MiXCR, one row per CDR3 protein. The table includes roughly 630,000 distinct CDR3 sequences, 12% to 15% detected once. This entry is derived from a study of response to subunit inactivated influenza vaccine. Study outcomes and limitations: Authors suggested few new T cells are recruited by each seasonal influenza vaccination.

The clonotype originates from a man aged 50-60 years who received an inactivated influenza vaccine. Sequences were derived from PBMCs from blood, sampled 14 to 15 days before vaccination.

The CDR3 DNA sequence: TGTGCCAGCAGTCCGACATACTGGGGGAGCTCCTACAATGAGCAGTTCTTC. The encoded protein is CASSPTYWGSSYNEQFF. V is TRBV3-1 and J is TRBJ2-1; D tentatively reads TRBD1 or TRBD2 (5 bases each). The germline gives CDR1 LGHDT, CDR2 YNNKEL (reference sequence). The CDR3 is made up of 17 amino acids. The V and J ends lost 6 bases and 0 bases respectively, with 18 bases between them.